These 25 T cell receptor beta chains were all obtained from the same sample, sequenced in a study of Ad26.COV2.S vaccination and SARS-CoV-2 variants. Treatment defined: approximately 18 received Ad26.COV2.S at low or high dose, single or two shots; several received placebo; per-sample allocation not given. It was on day 63 after the first vaccine or placebo injection that samples were taken. The protocol was immunoSEQ multiplex PCR, while the TCRdb copy is restricted to in-frame clones and leaves out a portion. The sample gives about 680,000 clones, about 90% of which show up once; nearly 1.5% is in the top ten. The source was peripheral blood, collected in a trial of Ad26.COV2.S vaccine versus placebo. These receptors all come from a person between 18 and 65 years old who received the Ad26.COV2.S COVID-19 vaccine or a placebo.

The chain combines TRBV18 with TRBJ2-7; 7 bases agree with TRBD1. CDR1 and CDR2 (germline): KGHSH, LQKENI. This CDR3 spans 15 amino acids. The junction had 7 bases not matched to a gene; V was cut back by 3 bases and J by 2 bases. CDR3 region: CASSPPGTAPYEQYF. The CDR3 DNA is TGTGCCAGCTCACCTCCCGGGACAGCCCCCTACGAGCAGTACTTC. Variable domain in full (rest from reference TRBV18 and TRBJ2-7): NAGVMQNPRHLVRRRGQEARLRCSPMKGHSHVYWYRQLPEEGLKFMVYLQKENIIDESGMPKERFSAEFPKEGPSILRIQQVVRGDSAAYFCASSPPGTAPYEQYFGPGTRLTVT.

The chain recombines TRBV21-1 with TRBJ2-1; TRBD1, the table's D call, was not compared with the DNA. TRBV21-1 is flagged as a pseudogene. The CDR3 length is 18 residues. The CDR3 DNA sequence: TGTGCCAGCAGGCACCAACGGTACGGGACAGGTCCGCGTAATGAGCAGTTCTTC. Protein: CASRHQRYGTGPRNEQFF.

This rearrangement joins TRBV4-3 to TRBJ1-1, with D possibly being TRBD1 (5 bases). Germline V gene data show CDR1 as LGHNA and CDR2 as YSLEER. CDR3 length equals 18 residues. Deletions cut 0 bases from V and 1 base from J, with 18 bases between. The CDR3 is CASSQDPSGAGKNTEAFF. The CDR3 coding sequence is TGCGCCAGCAGCCAAGATCCCTCGGGAGCAGGGAAGAACACTGAAGCTTTCTTT.

The rearrangement uses TRBV3-1 (or the pseudogene TRBV3-2) and TRBJ1-2; the D is unclear. CDR3 size: 16 residues. V lost 0 bases and J lost 5, with 16 bases in between. Looked up from germline, CDR1 is LGHDT and CDR2 is YNNKEL (reference sequence). This chain's CDR3 is CASSQDLTGKRYGYTF. The CDR3, as DNA: TGTGCCAGCAGCCAAGATCTAACGGGGAAGAGGTATGGCTACACCTTC.

The V and J genes are TRBV5-8 and TRBJ2-1; the D gene is possibly TRBD2 (7 bases). This CDR3 has 15 residues. V was pared by 5 bases and J by 6 bases, with 18 bases between. Looked up from germline, CDR1 is SGHTS and CDR2 is YDEGEE. CDR3 residues: CASRIGWRGRNEQFF. The CDR3 nucleotides read TGTGCCAGCAGGATTGGTTGGCGGGGGCGCAATGAGCAGTTCTTC.

The rearrangement uses TRBV10-3 and TRBJ2-1; 8 nucleotides agree with TRBD2. Germline CDR1 and CDR2: ENHRY and SYGVKD. The CDR3 spans 18 residues. V lost 3 bases to trimming and J lost 0 bases; unmatched junction nucleotides: 10. The CDR3 is CAISELAGGTFSYNEQFF. CDR3 DNA: TGTGCCATCAGTGAATTGGCGGGGGGAACCTTCTCCTACAATGAGCAGTTCTTC.

The V gene is TRBV19, the J gene TRBJ2-1, with 9 bases identical to TRBD1. Germline values: CDR1 LNHDA, CDR2 SQIVND (reference sequence). The CDR3 length is 15 residues. Germline trimming cut 5 bases from V and 6 bases from J; bases unmatched to any gene: 8. The CDR3 DNA sequence: TGTGCCAGTAGTGGTGGGACAGGGTGGGGCAATGAGCAGTTCTTC. Translated, it gives CASSGGTGWGNEQFF.

CDR3 bases: TGTGCCATCTCATTCTCGGGGAATGAGCAGTTCTTC. Protein: CAISFSGNEQFF. V and J are TRBV10-3 and TRBJ2-1; TRBD2 is a possible D gene (5 bases). The CDR3 length is 12 residues. The ends were cut back, 8 bases at V and 7 bases at J, with 12 bases in the middle. Germline-derived CDR1 and CDR2 are ENHRY and SYGVKD.

The rearrangement links TRBV5-4 to TRBJ1-2, with a weak D call TRBD1 (5 bases). This CDR3 has 13 amino acids. Germline loops: CDR1 SGHNT, CDR2 YYREEE (reference sequence). With 0 bases removed from V and 6 bases from J, the gap between germline ends came to 9 bases. The CDR3 loop is CASSLVSGNGYTF. The CDR3 nucleotides read TGTGCCAGCAGCTTGGTGTCAGGGAATGGCTACACCTTC.

This clone was counted only a few times. The V and J genes are TRBV10-1 and TRBJ2-1, with 10 bases lining up with TRBD2. Per the germline V gene, CDR1 is WNHNN and CDR2 is SYGVQD (reference sequence). V shed 6 bases, J shed 5 bases, and the junction held 4 bases outside the gene matches. This CDR3 comprises 14 residues. The CDR3 DNA reads TGCGCCAGCAGCAGGACTAGCGGCGACAATGAGCAGTTCTTC. Translation gives CASSRTSGDNEQFF.

The V gene is TRBV25-1, the J gene TRBJ2-3; 11 nucleotides line up with TRBD2. This CDR3 contains 13 residues. Germline trimming cut 6 bases from V and 6 bases from J; bases unmatched to any gene: 2. Germline lookup yields CDR1 MGHDK and CDR2 SYGVNS. The CDR3 spells CASRLAGVDTQYF. In DNA form, the CDR3 reads TGTGCCAGCAGACTAGCGGGGGTTGATACGCAGTATTTT.

The rearrangement uses TRBV7-9 and TRBJ1-2, with TRBD1 as a possible D gene (5 bases). Germline V gives CDR1 SEHNR, CDR2 FQNEAQ (reference sequence). This CDR3 contains 14 residues. V lost 3 bases and J 4 bases, leaving 12 bases between the germline ends. This chain's CDR3 is CASSFAGGGYGYTF. For the CDR3, the DNA is TGTGCCAGCAGCTTCGCGGGGGGAGGCTATGGCTACACCTTC.

The V call is TRBV18, the J call TRBJ2-1, with 14 bases lining up with TRBD2. Germline lookup yields CDR1 KGHSH and CDR2 LQKENI. This CDR3 region has 18 residues. J lost 4 bases, V lost 3 bases, and 8 bases had no gene match. The CDR3 reads CASSPDGTSGGVYNEQFF. The DNA for the CDR3 is TGTGCCAGCTCACCCGACGGGACTAGCGGGGGAGTATACAATGAGCAGTTCTTC. The entire variable domain, with the rest obtained from reference TRBV18 and TRBJ2-1, is as follows: NAGVMQNPRHLVRRRGQEARLRCSPMKGHSHVYWYRQLPEEGLKFMVYLQKENIIDESGMPKERFSAEFPKEGPSILRIQQVVRGDSAAYFCASSPDGTSGGVYNEQFFGPGTRLTVL.

The chain has TRBV4-2 and TRBJ2-1, with TRBD2 identical over 8 bases. V gave up 1 base and J gave up 3 bases; unmatched junction bases: 5. The CDR3 spans 16 residues. Germline-derived CDR1 and CDR2 are LGHNA and YNFKEQ. Written as DNA, the CDR3 is TGTGCCAGCAGCCAAGGACCGGGAGGGGACTACAATGAGCAGTTCTTC. Amino acid sequence: CASSQGPGGDYNEQFF.

The rearrangement links TRBV4-2 to TRBJ2-2; TRBD1 is a possible D gene (7 bases). CDR1 is LGHNA and CDR2 is YNFKEQ in the germline V gene. The CDR3 has 15 amino acids. V lost 2 bases to trimming and J lost 6 bases, with 13 bases between them. The CDR3 DNA reads as TGTGCCAGCAGCCAAATCGACAGGGACTCCGGGGAGCTGTTTTTT. It yields the protein CASSQIDRDSGELFF.

This chain connects TRBV5-8 to TRBJ2-1, with D perhaps being TRBD1 or TRBD2 (6 bases each). V was shortened by 2 bases and J by 4 bases, with 10 bases between the two germline ends. The CDR3 covers 14 residues. Germline lookup yields CDR1 SGHTS and CDR2 YDEGEE. The CDR3 protein is CASSFRGRYNEQFF. The DNA of the CDR3 is TGTGCCAGCAGCTTTCGGGGGCGTTACAATGAGCAGTTCTTC. The full variable domain, completed using reference TRBV5-8 and TRBJ2-1, is EAGVTQSPTHLIKTRGQQATLRCSPISGHTSVYWYQQALGLGLQFLLWYDEGEERNRGNFPPRFSGRQFPNYSSELNVNALELEDSALYLCASSFRGRYNEQFFGPGTRLTVL.

The chain is built from TRBV11-2 and TRBJ2-6, with 7 positions matching TRBD2. CDR3 size: 15 residues. After removal of 5 bases from V and 4 bases from J, the junction contained 5 bases not matched to a gene. Germline loops: CDR1 SGHAT, CDR2 FQNNGV. The CDR3: CASSPREAGANVLTF. The CDR3 DNA reads TGTGCCAGCAGCCCTCGGGAGGCCGGGGCCAACGTCCTGACTTTC.

The chain has TRBV7-9 and TRBJ2-5; D is unclear. The germline gives CDR1 SEHNR, CDR2 FQNEAQ (reference sequence). The ends were cut back, 2 bases at V and 4 bases at J, with 2 bases in the middle. This CDR3 spans 11 amino acids. In nucleotides, the CDR3 is TGTGCCAGCAGCTTACTAGAGACCCAGTACTTC. Its protein product is CASSLLETQYF.

This chain joins TRBV18 and TRBJ2-5; weak D call: TRBD1 (5 bases). Deletions cut 0 bases from V and 5 bases from J, with 16 bases between. The V gene's germline CDR1 is KGHSH and CDR2 LQKENI. The CDR3 sequence is 16 residues long. CDR3 amino acids: CASSPPNSGFEETQYF. The DNA of the CDR3 is TGTGCCAGCTCACCACCGAATTCAGGGTTCGAGGAGACCCAGTACTTC.

This clone was counted a few times. The chain couples TRBV19 to TRBJ2-1; 12 nucleotides match TRBD2. Germline CDR1 reads LNHDA; CDR2 reads SQIVND (reference sequence). The trim removed 5 bases at V and 0 bases at J, leaving 11 bases unmatched. The CDR3 loop spans 19 amino acids. The DNA of the CDR3 is TGTGCCAGTAGTCTCCGGGGACTAGCGGGTAGTATCTCCTACAATGAGCAGTTCTTC. Protein: CASSLRGLAGSISYNEQFF.

This clone was seen just once. The chain has TRBV21-1 and TRBJ2-7. TRBV21-1 represents a pseudogene. The CDR3 consists of 18 residues. The CDR3 region has the DNA TGTGCCAGCAGCAAAGTAGGACCTTGGGCCTATTCTGAAGGCGAGCAGTACTTC. Its translation is CASSKVGPWAYSEGEQYF.

The rearrangement links TRBV2 to TRBJ1-5; no clear D gene. The germline V gene encodes CDR1 SNHLY and CDR2 FYNNEI. CDR3 length: 15 amino acids. V was clipped by 4 bases and J by 0 bases, with 10 bases between them. CDR3 DNA sequence: TGTGCCAGCAGTGGGGGTCGTAATAGCAATCAGCCCCAGCATTTT. This encodes CASSGGRNSNQPQHF.

This clone appeared a few times. V is TRBV7-2 and J is TRBJ1-2; possible D gene TRBD1, 6 bases. The germline V gene has CDR1 SGHTA and CDR2 FQGNSA. CDR3 length equals 15 residues. V lost 5 bases and J 8 bases, leaving 21 bases between the germline ends. The CDR3 region is CASSAYIQGREGYTF. CDR3 in DNA: TGTGCCAGCAGCGCTTATATTCAGGGGAGGGAGGGCTACACCTTC.

The rearrangement links TRBV27 to TRBJ2-7, with D maybe TRBD1 (6 bases). The V end lost 7 bases, the J end lost 6 bases, and 16 bases lay between the germline ends. Germline lookup yields CDR1 MNHEY and CDR2 SMNVEV (reference sequence). The CDR3 sequence is 13 residues long. The CDR3 loop is CASKRGTATEQYF. DNA for the CDR3: TGTGCCAGCAAGAGGGGGACCGCTACCGAGCAGTACTTC.

V gene TRBV3-1 (or the pseudogene TRBV3-2) combines with J gene TRBJ1-5, with D possibly matching TRBD1 (6 bases). The V gene's germline CDR1 is LGHDT and CDR2 YNNKEL (reference sequence). Trimming removed 6 bases from V and 5 bases from J, with 14 bases in between. The CDR3 runs to 14 residues. In DNA form, the CDR3 reads TGTGCCAGCAGTTGGGGGGCACGCGATCAGCCCCAGCATTTT. Translating gives CASSWGARDQPQHF.